The 21 T cell receptor beta chains in this list originate from one sample, sequenced in a study of vaccination effects on CD4 cells after COVID-19 (dated by TCRdb to 2021 to 2024). Library preparation employed the immunoSEQ multiplex PCR assay. Drawn from immuneACCESS, this table holds only the in-frame rearrangements with V and J called that TCRdb kept. Clones are partly lost; checked studies trace under half to an unresolved V gene and leave the rest unexplained. The sample table lists tens of thousands of clones, roughly four fifths of them with a count of one. Approximately 40% of the sample rests with the top ten. These receptors have no known antigen. In the ViraFEST assay, PBMC were stimulated with viral peptide pools, and antigen-specific CD4+ T cell clonotypes were then identified by expansion using TCR sequencing. After about 10 days of culture, CD4+ T cells were isolated with the EasySep CD4+ T cell isolation kit. Convalescent patients had PCR-confirmed SARS-CoV-2 infection between March and December 2020, before Alpha, Beta and Delta variants emerged in the United States.

Sample: CD4+ T cells from PBMCs cultured with a peptide pool, taken before COVID-19 vaccination. The receptors were sampled from a human donor who had a prior SARS-CoV-2 infection.

A few counts support this clone. The rearrangement uses TRBV2 and TRBJ2-7, with D possibly TRBD2 on 5 matching bases. CDR1 and CDR2 (germline): SNHLY, FYNNEI. Trimming took off 7 bases at V and 2 bases at J, with 15 bases between the two ends. This CDR3 spans 14 amino acids. In DNA, the CDR3 is TGTGCCAGCAACGACGCCGGGAAAGCCTACGAGCAGTACTTC. It yields the protein CASNDAGKAYEQYF.

The gene calls are TRBV28 and TRBJ2-7; 10 bases are shared with TRBD1. The CDR3 consists of 15 residues. The V gene end was trimmed by 5 bases and the J gene end by 2 bases; junction bases not matched to a gene: 6. Per germline, CDR1 MDHEN and CDR2 SYDVKM. CDR3 sequence reads: CASSPAGTGAYEQYF. CDR3 sequence (DNA): TGTGCCAGCAGTCCAGCCGGGACAGGGGCCTACGAGCAGTACTTC.

The rearrangement uses TRBV28 and TRBJ2-7, with 7 bases identical to TRBD1. Germline V gene lookup returns CDR1 MDHEN and CDR2 SYDVKM. CDR3 length equals 13 residues. V was pared by 5 bases and J by 6 bases, with 7 bases of the junction left unmatched. This CDR3 is CASSTGQLPEQYF. The DNA of the CDR3 is TGTGCCAGCAGTACGGGACAGCTGCCCGAGCAGTACTTC.

In its sample, this clone was seen a few times. The chain employs TRBV7-9 and TRBJ1-6; TRBD1 agrees at 8 bases. Germline loops: CDR1 SEHNR, CDR2 FQNEAQ (reference sequence). The CDR3 extends over 17 amino acids. J lost 5 bases, V lost 1 base, and 7 bases had no gene match. The DNA of the CDR3 is TGTGCCAGCAGCTTAGATCAGGGGGCATTCAATAATTCACCCCTCCACTTT. Translated, it gives CASSLDQGAFNNSPLHF.

The chain uses TRBV14 and TRBJ2-7, with 7 bases identical to TRBD1. The CDR3 contains 15 residues. Germline trimming cut 0 bases from V and 3 bases from J; bases unmatched to any gene: 5. Germline loops: CDR1 SGHDN, CDR2 FVKESK. The CDR3 here is CASSQEDRRYYEQYF. CDR3 coding DNA: TGTGCCAGCAGCCAAGAGGACAGGCGATACTACGAGCAGTACTTC.

The chain combines TRBV4-3 with TRBJ2-3; the match to TRBD2 covers 11 bases. Germline CDR1 LGHNA, CDR2 YSLEER. Unmatched junction bases numbered 6, after V lost 0 bases and J lost 4 bases. This CDR3 has 17 amino acids. In nucleotides, the CDR3 is TGCGCCAGCAGCCAAGAGCCGCTAGCGGGAGGTGCAGATACGCAGTATTTT. This encodes CASSQEPLAGGADTQYF.

The chain has TRBV5-4 and TRBJ1-1; D is undetermined. The V end was cut by 1 base, the J end by 5 bases, with 6 bases between. From germline, CDR1 is SGHNT and CDR2 YYREEE (reference sequence). CDR3 size: 12 residues. The chain's CDR3 is CASSLRETEAFF. The CDR3 DNA follows: TGTGCCAGCAGCTTGCGGGAGACTGAAGCTTTCTTT.

The rearrangement joins TRBV24-1 to TRBJ1-1; 7 bases match TRBD1. The V gene end was trimmed by 0 bases and the J gene end by 5 bases; junction bases not matched to a gene: 5. Germline assignment: CDR1 KGHDR and CDR2 SFDVKD. CDR3 size: 15 residues. The CDR3 DNA is TGTGCCACCAGTGATTTGCATCAGGGGGGTACTGAAGCTTTCTTT. As protein: CATSDLHQGGTEAFF.

The V and J genes are TRBV6-5 and TRBJ2-5, with D possibly matching TRBD1 (6 bases). Trimming pared 2 bases from V and 5 bases from J, leaving 12 bases between. The CDR3 length is 14 residues. Per the germline V gene, CDR1 is MNHEY and CDR2 is SVGAGI. In nucleotides, the CDR3 is TGTGCCAGCAGTTACGTTTGGGGGCGGGAGACCCAGTACTTC. Protein sequence: CASSYVWGRETQYF.

The chain combines TRBV9 with TRBJ1-1, with TRBD1 as a possible D gene (5 bases). The V gene lost 3 bases and the J gene lost 3 bases, with 15 bases spanning the gap. CDR1 and CDR2 from the germline V gene are SGDLS and YYNGEE. The CDR3 extends over 15 amino acids. CDR3 sequence: CASSARGGGDTEAFF. The CDR3 DNA reads as TGTGCCAGCAGCGCCCGAGGAGGAGGGGACACTGAAGCTTTCTTT. The full variable domain, its missing parts supplied by reference TRBV9 and TRBJ1-1, is DSGVTQTPKHLITATGQRVTLRCSPRSGDLSVYWYQQSLDQGLQFLIQYYNGEERAKGNILERFSAQQFPDLHSELNLSSLELGDSALYFCASSARGGGDTEAFFGQGTRLTVV.

The chain uses TRBV2 and TRBJ1-3, with D unclear. The CDR3 sequence is 15 residues long. Germline loops: CDR1 SNHLY, CDR2 FYNNEI. The V end was cut by 0 bases, the J end by 7 bases, with 13 bases between. CDR3 loop: CASSEAPQQGNTIYF. In nucleotides, the CDR3 is TGTGCCAGCAGTGAAGCGCCACAGCAAGGGAACACCATATATTTT.

The chain carries TRBV11-3 and TRBJ1-1; D is undetermined. V was cut by 0 bases and J by 1 base, with 3 bases left in between. CDR1 and CDR2 from the germline V gene are SGHNT and YENEEA. This CDR3 has 13 residues. CDR3 loop: CASSLERNTEAFF. The CDR3 DNA reads TGTGCCAGCAGCTTAGAGAGGAACACTGAAGCTTTCTTT.

The J gene is TRBJ1-2, the V gene TRBV11-3; possibly TRBD1 for D (5 bases). The CDR3 covers 12 residues. Germline V gene data show CDR1 as SGHNT and CDR2 as YENEEA. V dropped 6 bases and J dropped 6 bases, with 11 bases sitting between them. This CDR3 is CASSGLGDGYTF. The DNA for the CDR3 is TGTGCCAGCAGTGGGTTGGGGGATGGCTACACCTTC.

The chain couples TRBV3-1 (or the pseudogene TRBV3-2) to TRBJ2-3; TRBD2 matches at 8 bases. The junction had 0 bases not matched to a gene; V was cut back by 3 bases and J by 1 base. Germline CDR1 and CDR2: LGHDT and YNNKEL (reference sequence). CDR3 length equals 14 residues. The CDR3 sequence is CASSQREGTDTQYF. In nucleotides, the CDR3 is TGTGCCAGCAGCCAGCGGGAGGGCACAGATACGCAGTATTTT.

This clone was seen only a few times. The chain has TRBV2 and TRBJ1-6, with a tentative D call TRBD1 (5 bases). There are 13 residues in the CDR3. CDR1 is SNHLY, CDR2 FYNNEI, per germline. The V end lost 11 bases, the J end lost 9 bases, and 17 bases lay between the germline ends. CDR3: CACCGGSGSPLHF. The CDR3 coding sequence is TGTGCCTGTTGTGGGGGATCAGGTTCACCCCTCCACTTT. The whole variable domain, remainder taken from reference TRBV2 and TRBJ1-6, is EPEVTQTPSHQVTQMGQEVILRCVPISNHLYFYWYRQILGQKVEFLVSFYNNEISEKSEIFDDQFSVERPDGSNFTLKIRSTKLEDSAMYFCACCGGSGSPLHFGNGTRLTVT.

This sequence joins TRBV6-5 and TRBJ2-7; no reliable D call. V lost 7 bases, J lost 3 bases, and 4 bases lay in between. Germline loops: CDR1 MNHEY, CDR2 SVGAGI. CDR3 length: 10 amino acids. CDR3 amino acids: CASNFYEQYF. Written as DNA, the CDR3 is TGTGCCAGCAATTTCTACGAGCAGTACTTC.

This clone turned up a few times. V and J are TRBV7-8 and TRBJ1-2, with 9 bases identical to TRBD1. V lost 5 bases and J lost 4; bases outside the gene matches: 8. From germline, CDR1 is SGHVS and CDR2 FQNEAQ. The CDR3 is 15 amino acids. CDR3 protein: CASSPWDRESYGYTF. The DNA for the CDR3 is TGTGCCAGCAGCCCCTGGGACAGGGAGAGCTATGGCTACACCTTC.

The rearrangement links TRBV21-1 to TRBJ2-2; the table's D call, TRBD2, was not checked against the DNA. TRBV21-1 is classified as a pseudogene. CDR3 length: 15 amino acids. CDR3 sequence: CASSKTGTNTGELFF. The CDR3 nucleotides are TGTGCCAGCAGCAAAACCGGGACTAACACCGGGGAGCTGTTTTTT.

The V gene is TRBV27, the J gene TRBJ1-6; D gene unclear. Germline CDR1 is MNHEY and CDR2 is SMNVEV (reference sequence). Trimming stripped 1 base from V and 10 bases from J, with 5 bases between. This CDR3 is built from 12 residues. The CDR3 region has the DNA TGTGCCAGCAGTTTATATGGCTCACCCCTCCACTTT. Translated, it gives CASSLYGSPLHF.

In this sample, this clone turned up once. The chain has TRBV4-1 and TRBJ2-7; 9 positions match TRBD2. CDR1 and CDR2 from the germline V gene are MGHRA and YSYEKL. Trimming cost V 3 bases and J 1 base; bases outside gene matches: 4. The CDR3 has 15 residues. The DNA of the CDR3 is TGCGCCAGCAGCCAGACTAGCGGCCGTTCCTACGAGCAGTACTTC. Translating gives CASSQTSGRSYEQYF.

The V and J genes are TRBV13 and TRBJ2-3, with D possibly matching TRBD2 (5 bases). Trimming pared 2 bases from V and 1 base from J, leaving 19 bases between. Per the germline V gene, CDR1 is PRHDT and CDR2 is FYEKMQ (reference sequence). The CDR3 totals 18 residues. The CDR3 bases are TGTGCCAGCAGCTTATTCGGGTCACCGGGAAGAGGCACAGATACGCAGTATTTT. This sequence encodes CASSLFGSPGRGTDTQYF.